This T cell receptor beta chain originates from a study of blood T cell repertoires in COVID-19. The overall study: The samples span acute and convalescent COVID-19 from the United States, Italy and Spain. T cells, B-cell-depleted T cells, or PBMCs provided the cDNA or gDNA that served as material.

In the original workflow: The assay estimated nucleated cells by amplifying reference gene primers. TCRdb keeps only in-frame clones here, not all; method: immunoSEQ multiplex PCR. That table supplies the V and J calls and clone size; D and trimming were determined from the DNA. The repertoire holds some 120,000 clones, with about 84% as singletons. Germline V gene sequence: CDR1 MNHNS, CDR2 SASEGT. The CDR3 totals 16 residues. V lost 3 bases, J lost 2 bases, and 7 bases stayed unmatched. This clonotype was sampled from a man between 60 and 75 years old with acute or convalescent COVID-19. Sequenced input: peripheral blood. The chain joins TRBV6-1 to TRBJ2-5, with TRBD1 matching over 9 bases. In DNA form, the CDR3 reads TGTGCCAGCAGTGAGGGGTGGGGACAGGGTCAAGAGACCCAGTACTTC. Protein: CASSEGWGQGQETQYF.